Described below is a single T cell receptor delta chain sequence and its context. Its antigen is unknown. Its ends do not fully match the called genes, so a read error is possible. This entry belongs to a study of Vδ1+ human thymocytes. Study findings and constraints: In the thymus, TRG and TRD repertoires looked highly polyclonal with Gaussian CDR3 lengths.

The template was reverse-transcribed extracted RNA. Multiplex PCR used pooled V-gene forward primers and a constant-region reverse primer to amplify CDR3s. TCRdb re-called the multiplex PCR reads via CATT. Seen here are 22,000 or so delta-chain clones, roughly 7.3% observed once, and the top ten hold approximately 1%. Germline V CDR1 and CDR2: TSWWSYY, QGS. The CDR3 sequence is 19 residues long. This chain connects TRDV1 to TRDJ1; TRDD3 matches at 8 bases. The TCR originated in a child less than two years old who had congenital heart surgery. Sequencing used Vdelta1+ gamma-delta thymocytes from the thymus. Subset described: FACS-sorted CD3+ TCRalphabeta- TCRVdelta1+ TCRVdelta2- thymocytes. The CDR3 sequence: CAPGEPDSYDWGGFDKLIF. CDR3 DNA: TGTGCTCCTGGGGAACCCGACTCCTACGACTGGGGGGGATTCGATAAACTCATCTTT.